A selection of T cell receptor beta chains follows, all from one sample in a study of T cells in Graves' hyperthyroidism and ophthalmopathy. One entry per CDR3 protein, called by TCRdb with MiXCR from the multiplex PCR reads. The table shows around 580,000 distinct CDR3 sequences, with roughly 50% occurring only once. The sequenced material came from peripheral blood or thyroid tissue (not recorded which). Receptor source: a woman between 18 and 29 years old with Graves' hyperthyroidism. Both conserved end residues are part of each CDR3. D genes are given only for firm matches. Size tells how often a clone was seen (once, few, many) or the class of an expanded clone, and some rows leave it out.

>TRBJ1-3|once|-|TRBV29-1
CSVGANTIYF
TGCAGCGTTGGGGCCAACACCATATATTTT
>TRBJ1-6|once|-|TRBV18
CASSPVNRNSPLHF
TGTGCCAGCTCACCGGTTAACAGAAATTCACCCCTCCACTTT
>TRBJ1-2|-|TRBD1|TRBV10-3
CAIIDGTGYGYTF
TGTGCCATCATCGATGGGACAGGGTATGGCTACACCTTC
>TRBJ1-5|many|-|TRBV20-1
CSARRTGNQPQHF
TGCAGTGCTAGACGGACAGGCAATCAGCCCCAGCATTTT
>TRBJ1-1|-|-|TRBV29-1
CSVDQGSRAFF
TGCAGCGTTGATCAGGGTAGTAGAGCTTTCTTT
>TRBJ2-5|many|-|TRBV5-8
CASSVVEETQYF
TGTGCCAGCAGCGTGGTAGAAGAGACCCAGTACTTC
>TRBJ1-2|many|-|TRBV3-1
CASSQRRAYGYTF
TGTGCCAGCAGCCAAAGACGGGCCTACGGCTACACCTTC
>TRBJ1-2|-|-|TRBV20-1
CSAISDNAGGYTF
TGCAGTGCTATTAGCGACAATGCTGGTGGCTACACCTTC
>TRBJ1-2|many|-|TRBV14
CASSPTDRPRWYGYTF
TGTGCCAGCAGCCCAACCGACAGGCCCCGTTGGTATGGCTACACCTTC
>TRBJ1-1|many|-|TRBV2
CAIPIVTEAFF
TGTGCCATCCCTATTGTTACTGAAGCTTTCTTT
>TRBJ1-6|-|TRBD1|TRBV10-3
CAISRTGKGPYNSPLHF
TGTGCCATCAGTCGGACAGGGAAGGGACCTTATAATTCACCCCTCCACTTT
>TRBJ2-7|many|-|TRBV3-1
CASSLLEGLEQYF
TGTGCCAGCAGCCTTCTGGAGGGCTTGGAGCAGTACTTC
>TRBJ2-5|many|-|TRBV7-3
CASSFLASETQYF
TGTGCCAGCAGCTTTCTAGCATCTGAGACCCAGTACTTC
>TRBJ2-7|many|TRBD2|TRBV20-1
CSARPLAGGSSEQYF
TGCAGTGCTAGACCCTTAGCGGGAGGGTCCTCCGAGCAGTACTTC
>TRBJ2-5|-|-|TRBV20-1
CSAREAGNQPQYF
TGCAGTGCTAGAGAGGCAGGCAATCAGCCCCAGTACTTC
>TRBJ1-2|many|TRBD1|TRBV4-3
CASSQGRGYELHYGYTF
TGCGCCAGCAGCCAAGGCAGGGGGTATGAATTACACTATGGCTACACCTTC
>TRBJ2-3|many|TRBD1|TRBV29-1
CSVYRGGTDTQYF
TGCAGCGTATACAGGGGAGGCACAGATACGCAGTATTTT
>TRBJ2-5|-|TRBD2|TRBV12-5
CASGLVLAGQETQYF
TGTGCTAGTGGTTTGGTACTAGCGGGGCAAGAGACCCAGTACTTC
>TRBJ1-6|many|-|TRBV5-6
CASSLWMTALHF
TGTGCCAGCAGCTTGTGGATGACGGCCCTCCACTTT
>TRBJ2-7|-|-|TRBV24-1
CATNDGLEQYF
TGTGCCACAAATGACGGGCTCGAGCAGTACTTC
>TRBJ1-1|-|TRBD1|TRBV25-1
CASSARKQGVNTEAFF
TGTGCCAGCAGTGCTAGAAAACAGGGGGTGAACACTGAAGCTTTCTTT
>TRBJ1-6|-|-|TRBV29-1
CSKFLVGQNNSPLHF
TGCAGCAAATTCCTTGTTGGACAGAATAATTCACCCCTCCACTTT
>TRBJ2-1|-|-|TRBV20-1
CSAREGSVYNEQFF
TGCAGTGCTAGAGAAGGAAGCGTTTACAATGAGCAGTTCTTC
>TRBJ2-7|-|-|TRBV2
CARDPGPLYEQYF
TGTGCTAGAGATCCAGGCCCTCTCTACGAGCAGTACTTC